This T cell receptor (beta chain) was sequenced for a study of blood T cell repertoires in COVID-19. Overall study context: The United States, Italy and Spain were the sources of the acute and convalescent COVID-19 samples. Sample material is recorded as cDNA or gDNA derived from T cells, B-cell-depleted T cells, or PBMCs.

Original data processing: Reference gene primer amplification yielded estimated nucleated cell counts. The data were produced by immunoSEQ multiplex PCR, yet TCRdb's version contains in-frame clones alone and is incomplete. For V, J and clone size, that table is used; D and trimming come from the DNA. Of fewer than 80,000 clones in the sample, around 86% were seen once. This CDR3 region has 12 residues. Deletions cut 6 bases from V and 7 bases from J, with 12 bases between. The chain couples TRBV12-3 or TRBV12-4 to TRBJ1-1; D is unresolved. The TCR originated in a man between 70 and 80 years old with acute or convalescent COVID-19. Material: peripheral blood. This CDR3 reads CASSTEILEAFF. CDR3 nucleotide sequence: TGTGCCAGCAGCACAGAGATACTTGAAGCTTTCTTT.